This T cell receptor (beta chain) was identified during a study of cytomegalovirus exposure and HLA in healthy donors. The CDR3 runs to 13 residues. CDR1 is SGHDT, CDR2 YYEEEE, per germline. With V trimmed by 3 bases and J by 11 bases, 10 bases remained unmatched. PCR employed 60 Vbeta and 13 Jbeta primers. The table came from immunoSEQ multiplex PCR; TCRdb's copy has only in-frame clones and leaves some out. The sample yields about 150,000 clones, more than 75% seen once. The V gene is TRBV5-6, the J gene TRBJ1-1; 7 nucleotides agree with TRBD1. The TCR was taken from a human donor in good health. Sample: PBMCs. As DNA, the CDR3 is TGTGCCAGCAGCTCCCCGTACAGGGGTGACGCTTTCTTT. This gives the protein CASSSPYRGDAFF.